This T cell receptor (beta chain) derives from a study of blood T cell repertoires in COVID-19. Study overall: The samples span acute and convalescent COVID-19 from the United States, Italy and Spain.

Generated by immunoSEQ multiplex PCR, the TCRdb table keeps only in-frame clones and is missing some. The table records 300,000 to 350,000 clones, 90% of them present only once. This CDR3 has 16 amino acids. Germline CDR1 SGHAT, CDR2 FQNNGV. V lost 4 bases to trimming and J lost 0 bases, with 12 bases between them. The chain is built from TRBV11-2 and TRBJ2-2; D gene unclear. Sequenced material: PBMCs or T cells enriched from blood (not recorded which). The receptor's source is a woman aged 18-29 years with acute COVID-19. The CDR3 reads CASSYTFPANTGELFF. CDR3 sequence (DNA): TGTGCCAGCAGCTACACCTTCCCCGCGAACACCGGGGAGCTGTTTTTT.